A single TCR beta chain is shown here with its context. Method: immunoSEQ multiplex PCR; TCRdb's copy keeps in-frame clones and lacks some. This sample yields roughly 120,000 clones, of which roughly nine tenths are seen a single time; about 0.8% belongs to the top ten. CD3+CD4+ and CD3+CD8+ cells were FACS-sorted from thawed unstimulated PBMCs. The sample comes from a study of T cell clones after liver transplantation. Material: CD4+ T cells from blood, obtained 12 months after liver transplant. This sequence originates from a human patient who received a liver transplant. The graft donor may be the source of some T cells.

CDR3 residues: CASSFSGRANNEQFF. The CDR3 DNA sequence: TGTGCCAGCAGCTTTAGCGGGAGGGCCAACAATGAGCAGTTCTTC. The V call is TRBV7-2, the J call TRBJ2-1, with TRBD2 matching over 11 bases. Germline V CDR1 and CDR2: SGHTA, FQGNSA. CDR3 length equals 15 residues. Losses at the gene ends were 3 bases for V and 5 bases for J; bases not matched to a gene: 3.